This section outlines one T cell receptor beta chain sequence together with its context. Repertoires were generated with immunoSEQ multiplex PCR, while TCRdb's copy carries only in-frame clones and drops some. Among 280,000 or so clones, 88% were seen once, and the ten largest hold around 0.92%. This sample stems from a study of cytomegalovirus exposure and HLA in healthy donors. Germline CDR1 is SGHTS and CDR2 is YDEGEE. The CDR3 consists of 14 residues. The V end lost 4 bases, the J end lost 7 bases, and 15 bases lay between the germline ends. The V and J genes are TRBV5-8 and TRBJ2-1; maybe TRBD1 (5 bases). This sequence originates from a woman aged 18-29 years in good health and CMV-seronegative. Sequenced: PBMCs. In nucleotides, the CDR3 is TGTGCCAGCAGCCCTACTGTCGACAGAAATGAGCAGTTCTTC. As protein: CASSPTVDRNEQFF.